What follows are 6 T cell receptor beta chains derived from one specimen sequenced in a study of blood T cells in healthy people across ages. Primers used in a second PCR of roughly 6 to 12 cycles were a sample-barcoded 5' primer and a J-beta primer mix. TCRdb redid the calling of the 5' RACE reads with MiXCR, one entry per CDR3 protein. The sample lists fewer than 800,000 distinct CDR3 sequences; about 32% were seen once. The specimen was blood. These receptor sequences come from a woman aged 80 or older in good health.

The table lists this clonotype with many counts. The rearrangement links TRBV6-6 to TRBJ2-7; TRBD1 agrees at 8 bases. The CDR3 loop spans 14 amino acids. Germline V lookup: CDR1 MNHNY, CDR2 SVGAGI (reference sequence). With 4 bases clipped from V and 6 bases from J, the junction kept 8 bases outside the gene matches. Here the CDR3 DNA reads TGTGCCAGCAGTTTTGACAGGGGTATCTCCGAGCAGTACTTC. It is translated as CASSFDRGISEQYF.

The table lists this clonotype with many counts. This rearrangement joins TRBV5-5 to TRBJ2-5, with TRBD1 matching 7 bases. Germline V gives CDR1 SGHKS, CDR2 YYEKEE (reference sequence). With 3 bases clipped from V and 1 base from J, the junction kept 6 bases outside the gene matches. The CDR3 has 15 amino acids. The CDR3 coding sequence is TGTGCCAGCAGCTCCCCGAAGGGGGCCCAAGAGACCCAGTACTTC. Protein: CASSSPKGAQETQYF.

Note on this clonotype: A much bigger clone sits one base away, suggesting this may be a read error. V gene TRBV29-1 combines with J gene TRBJ2-5; 10 positions match TRBD1. V gave up 8 bases and J gave up 1 base; unmatched junction bases: 4. The CDR3 is made up of 13 amino acids. Germline V gene sequence: CDR1 SQVTM, CDR2 ANQGSEA. DNA of the CDR3: TGCAGCACAGACAGGGGGCTCCAAGAGACCCAGTACTTC. Protein sequence: CSTDRGLQETQYF. The full variable domain, in which reference TRBV29-1 and TRBJ2-5 provide the parts outside the CDR3, is SAVISQKPSRDICQRGTSLTIQCQVDSQVTMMFWYRQQPGQSLTLIATANQGSEATYESGFVIDKFPISRPNLTFSTLTVSNMSPEDSSIYLCSTDRGLQETQYFGPGTRLLVL.

This clonotype was seen at least ten times. The rearrangement links TRBV9 to TRBJ2-3, with TRBD1 matching 7 bases. With 1 base clipped from V and 4 bases from J, the junction kept 6 bases outside the gene matches. The CDR3 runs 15 residues. The germline CDR1 and CDR2 sequences are SGDLS and YYNGEE. CDR3 sequence reads: CASSVQGVVSDTQYF. The CDR3 DNA reads as TGTGCCAGCAGCGTACAGGGGGTAGTCTCAGATACGCAGTATTTT.

This clonotype was found a few times. A much larger clone lies one base from this, so it may be a read error. This chain links TRBV6-2 or TRBV6-3 with TRBJ1-4; 7 bases fit TRBD1. The germline V gene has CDR1 MNHEY and CDR2 SVGEGT. CDR3 length: 14 amino acids. The CDR3 is CASSYRQGAQKRFF. The CDR3 bases are TGTGCCAGCAGTTACCGACAGGGCGCCCAAAAACGGTTTTTT.

A word on this clonotype: This clone may be a read error of a much larger clone one base away. This rearrangement joins TRBV7-6 to TRBJ2-7, with a weak D call TRBD2 (7 bases). The CDR3 is made up of 14 amino acids. Germline CDR1 reads SGHVS; CDR2 reads FNYEAQ. Trimming pared 5 bases from V and 7 bases from J, leaving 18 bases between. The CDR3 DNA reads TGTGCCAGCAGCCGGGGCCGGGGGGCGGGGGAGCAGTACTTC. It is translated as CASSRGRGAGEQYF.